Sequencing of this TCR beta chain was carried out in a study of blood T cells in healthy people across ages (dated by TCRdb to the mid-2010s). A note on the overall study: In model experiments, template switching captured about one uniquely barcoded TCR beta cDNA molecule for every two T cells. Donors were grouped into four age groups: young (average roughly 17 years), middle-aged (under 40), aged (approximately 67) and long-lived (less than 85). Using the same blood draw, the study looked at two additional independent replicas of 1 million unique cDNA reads for two donors, one aged 18 to 29 and the other aged 80 or older. Age-related changes in TCR beta repertoire diversity were measured in the study by deep sequencing normalized with unique cDNA molecular identifiers. To avoid experimental bias, donors of different ages were randomly spread across the sequencing lanes. Here is what the overall study found, with its caveats: Compared with the aged group, the long-lived group had more naive CD4+ T cells, fewer expanded clones and increased TCR diversity, a pattern suggesting age selection. Observed TCR beta diversity correlated strongly with the percentage of naive T cells measured by flow cytometry. Estimates of total diversity based on one million sequenced T cells were considered lower bounds and underestimates. As age increased, observed TCR beta diversity per million T cells dropped in a roughly linear way, and a significant reduction was already evident by age 40. Because donor CMV infection status was unknown, age-related changes in expanded clonotypes were potentially confounded. Bulk unsorted PBMC profiling prevented conclusive comparison of naive and antigen-experienced compartments.

Libraries were built with 5' RACE. Sequencing was performed on an Illumina HiSeq 2500. A second about 7 to 11 cycle PCR used a sample-barcoded 5' primer and a J-beta primer mix. Each TCR beta cDNA molecule received a unique molecular identifier from a template-switch 5' adaptor carrying 12 random nucleotides. Each sample yielded at least 3 million CDR3-containing paired-end reads. All of the RNA was converted into first-strand cDNA using the Mint cDNA synthesis kit, with a TRBC-specific oligonucleotide serving as the primer. Following uracil-DNA glycosylase treatment, all cDNA underwent a first 18-cycle PCR with the universal primers M1SS and BC2_uni_R. In the authors' own workflow: For normalization, 1 million high-quality reads were randomly selected from each sample, with every read carrying a distinct molecular identifier. Reads with shared molecular identifiers were discarded instead of being binned into consensus sequences. MiTCR, with a Q25 quality threshold and the strictest error-elimination algorithm, was used for CDR3 identification, clonotype clustering and error correction. Lower-bound total TCR beta diversity was estimated with a nonparametric unseen species model using Euler transformation. Using fastp trimming at Q25 and MiXCR clonotype assembly, TCRdb reanalyzed the public sequencing data and kept in-frame beta chains. CDR3 protein sequences are deduplicated, and each keeps its most common genes and DNA. The V and J calls, along with clone size, are taken from TCRdb and not from the paper's own processing. This sample is represented by approximately 350,000 distinct CDR3 sequences; roughly half of them were singletons. The ten most abundant clones make up around 49% of the sample.

To note about this clonotype: Its cognate antigen has yet to be identified. Base qualities are not provided; no much larger clone lies one nucleotide away.

V and J are trimmed by 6 bases and 0 bases, and the gene matches miss 4 bases of the junction. Reading from cysteine to phenylalanine, the CDR3 counts 14 amino acids. The CDR3 DNA has 42 bases and is translated from base 1. According to the germline V gene, CDR1 reads MDHEN and CDR2 reads SYDVKM. The donors were roughly 40 Caucasian individuals from Russia, aged roughly 6 to 90 years, who were systemically healthy. About 10 milliliters of peripheral blood were collected from each donor into EDTA-treated Vacutainer tubes. Ficoll-Paque density-gradient centrifugation was used to isolate PBMCs, with at least 6 million obtained per sample. Trizol reagent was used to extract total RNA from the PBMCs, yielding at least 5.5 micrograms per sample. For every donor, flow cytometry on a PBMC aliquot measured the percentage of naive CD45RAhigh/CD27high T cells.

Material: blood. Rearrangement joined TRBV28 to TRBJ2-5, with 7 bases in between that match TRBD1. This TCR was recovered from a man aged 55 to 70 in good health. The CDR3 corresponds to CASSPDRDQETQYF. The DNA reads as follows: TGTGCCAGCAGCCCAGACAGGGACCAAGAGACCCAGTACTTC.